This paragraph reports one T cell receptor beta chain. These data are taken from a study of blood T cell repertoires in COVID-19. Study-wide context: From the United States, Italy and Spain came samples of acute and convalescent COVID-19. Sources were T cells, B-cell-depleted T cells, or PBMCs; the material itself was cDNA or gDNA.

Original handling: Reference gene primer amplification gave estimated nucleated cell counts. Produced via immunoSEQ multiplex PCR; TCRdb's table is partial and in-frame only. That table gives V, J and clone size, and the DNA gave D and trimming. The sample records around 27,000 clones, around 91% being singletons. The junction had 0 bases not matched to a gene; V was cut back by 4 bases and J by 1 base. CDR1 KGHDR and CDR2 SFDVKD come from the germline V gene. The CDR3 loop spans 14 amino acids. The genes are TRBV24-1 and TRBJ1-5; 7 bases match TRBD1. The receptor comes from a man between 60 and 75 years old with acute or convalescent COVID-19. Sample: peripheral blood. The CDR3 spells CATSETGSNQPQHF. CDR3 DNA: TGTGCCACCAGTGAGACAGGGAGCAATCAGCCCCAGCATTTT.